This paragraph reports one TCR beta chain. This sample was included in a study of blood T cell repertoires in COVID-19. Study summary: Acute-phase and convalescent COVID-19 samples originated in the United States, Italy and Spain.

Libraries were prepared by immunoSEQ multiplex PCR; TCRdb keeps only in-frame clonotypes and omits some of them. This table has 90,000 or so clones, about 89% appearing once. CDR3 size: 14 residues. V gave up 3 bases and J gave up 4 bases, with 13 bases separating them. Per the germline V gene, CDR1 is SGHNT and CDR2 is YYREEE (reference sequence). J is TRBJ2-5 and V is TRBV5-4; possible D gene TRBD1, 6 bases. This clonotype originated in a human donor with active COVID-19. The donor label of this sample is uncertain. Material: peripheral blood. The DNA for the CDR3 is TGTGCCAGCAGCTCTGGTTCACAGGGAGAGACCCAGTACTTC. Amino acid sequence: CASSSGSQGETQYF.